The following is a T cell receptor beta chain sequence with its context. Its antigen is unidentified. These data belong to a study of T-cell memory formation after mild COVID-19. Study-wide background: Across donors, TCR clusters were largely donor specific. Study-wide results and caveats: The appearance of some responding clones in pre-infection memory suggested that cross-reactive memory joined. Researchers report contracting CD4+ clones mostly in CM and EM, with CD8+ clones in EMRA.

Between the trimmed V and J ends, which lost 3 bases and 0 bases, there was a span of 11 bases. CDR3 size: 16 residues. CDR1 is SGHTA, CDR2 FQGTGA, per germline. TCRdb passed the 5' RACE reads through MiXCR, listing each CDR3 protein once. Of hundreds of thousands of distinct CDR3 sequences in the sample, approximately 15% were seen once. The rearrangement links TRBV7-3 to TRBJ2-2; maybe TRBD2 (6 bases). The sample comprised PBMCs or a T cell subset sorted from them (not recorded which). This TCR was recovered from an adult woman who had mild COVID-19 (a few samples of this study predate the infection). Cell type and time point are not known. The DNA of the CDR3 is TGTGCCAGCAGCTTGGAGGGCTTTCCGAACACCGGGGAGCTGTTTTTT. Translation gives CASSLEGFPNTGELFF. Based on the CDR3 plus reference TRBV7-3 and TRBJ2-2, the full variable domain is GAGVSQTPSNKVTEKGKYVELRCDPISGHTALYWYRQSLGQGPEFLIYFQGTGAADDSGLPNDRFFAVRPEGSVSTLKIQRTERGDSAVYLCASSLEGFPNTGELFFGEGSRLTVL.